Presented here are 29 T cell receptor beta chains from one specimen sequenced in a study of T cells in women clearing cervical HPV infection. TCRdb keeps only in-frame clones here, not all; method: immunoSEQ multiplex PCR. Across roughly 34,000 clones, the top ten clones capture under 7% of the sample. The sequencing sample was made of blood buffy coat. These receptors all come from a woman between 18 and 75 years old with a cervical HPV16 infection that either progressed to CIN3+ or cleared (not recorded which).

About this clone: The CDR3 end is not reached by the read, which stops 3 residues before it; the germline J gene fills it in. This rearrangement joins TRBV23-1 to TRBJ2-2; maybe TRBD1 (5 bases). TRBV23-1 is an ORF; its function is uncertain. The CDR3 extends over 14 amino acids. Here the CDR3 reads CASIPGSGANVLFF. The sequenced part of the CDR3 DNA is TGCGCCAGCATCCCAGGGTCTGGGGCCAACGTG.

Note on this clone: The read is 3 residues too short to cover the CDR3 end, so that end is filled in from the germline J gene. The V call is TRBV20-1, the J call TRBJ2-1, with 10 positions matching TRBD2. CDR3 length equals 18 residues. Germline CDR1 reads DFQATT; CDR2 reads SNEGSKA (reference sequence). V was pared by 0 bases and J by 4 bases, with 12 bases of the junction left unmatched. The CDR3 loop reads CSARDLASGGLIYNEQFF. The covered CDR3 bases are TGCAGTGCTAGAGATCTGGCTAGCGGGGGCCTAATATACAATGAG.

On this clone: The CDR3 is cut off 3 residues early in the read; its end comes from the germline J gene. The chain joins TRBV19 to TRBJ2-4, with 11 bases aligning to TRBD1. Germline lookup yields CDR1 LNHDA and CDR2 SQIVND (reference sequence). The CDR3 is 13 amino acids. The CDR3 reads CASGTGGLVGQYF. The sequenced CDR3 bases are TGTGCCAGTGGGACAGGGGGTTTGGTCGGT. Full variable domain (rest looked up from reference TRBV19 and TRBJ2-4): DGGITQSPKYLFRKEGQNVTLSCEQNLNHDAMYWYRQDPGQGLRLIYYSQIVNDFQKGDIAEGYSVSREKKESFPLTVTSAQKNPTAFYLCASGTGGLVGQYFGAGTRLSVL.

On this clone itself: With the read ending 3 residues before the CDR3 end, the germline J gene is used to fill in that end. This chain joins TRBV7-9 and TRBJ1-4; D is possibly TRBD1 (6 bases). V lost 1 base and J 5 bases, leaving 11 bases between the germline ends. The CDR3 runs to 15 residues. Germline CDR1 is SEHNR and CDR2 is FQNEAQ (reference sequence). CDR3 sequence: CASSLGGQLNEKLFF. The DNA read from the CDR3 is TGTGCCAGCAGCTTAGGAGGACAGTTAAATGAAAAA.

Of note for this clone: Read coverage stops 3 residues before the CDR3 terminus; the germline J gene supplies the remainder. Within the sample, other DNA sequences also encode this same CDR3. The chain recombines TRBV29-1 with TRBJ2-5; 7 nucleotides match TRBD2. The CDR3 runs 15 residues. CDR1 SQVTM and CDR2 ANQGSEA come from the germline V gene. V shed 3 bases and J 0 bases; nucleotides not matched to a gene: 7. The DNA read from the CDR3 is TGCAGCGTTGACGGGGTTGCGGGGGACCAAGAGACC. This sequence encodes CSVDGVAGDQET. The whole CDR3 protein reads CSVDGVAGDQETQYF.

Remarks on this clone: The CDR3 goes on 3 residues after the read ends, and that part is filled in from the germline J gene. The rearrangement uses TRBV19 and TRBJ2-1; 9 bases fit TRBD1. The CDR3 totals 15 residues. Germline CDR1 is LNHDA and CDR2 is SQIVND (reference sequence). The V gene end was trimmed by 2 bases and the J gene end by 9 bases; junction bases not matched to a gene: 8. Partial CDR3 DNA: TGTGCCAGTAGTATATCGGGACAGGGTTTCAGTGAG. Translated: CASSISGQGFSE. The entire CDR3 protein reads CASSISGQGFSEQFF.

Regarding this clone: With the read ending 3 residues before the CDR3 end, the germline J gene is used to fill in that end. The V and J genes are TRBV19 and TRBJ2-2; TRBD1 matches 11 bases. The germline CDR1 and CDR2 sequences are LNHDA and SQIVND (reference sequence). CDR3 length: 14 residues. The CDR3 sequence: CASSMDRGREKLFF. CDR3 DNA (partial): TGTGCCAGTAGTATGGACAGGGGGCGTGAAAAG.

The DNA read from the CDR3 is TGTGCCAGCAGCTCCCAGCGGGACCCATACAATGAG. Protein: CASSSQRDPYNE. The CDR3 as a whole reads CASSSQRDPYNEQFF. The V gene is TRBV7-9, the J gene TRBJ2-1, with 7 positions matching TRBD2. The sequence runs out 3 residues before the end of the CDR3; the remainder is reconstructed from the germline J gene. This CDR3 spans 15 amino acids. Germline CDR1 and CDR2: SEHNR and FQNEAQ (reference sequence). Losses at the gene ends were 4 bases for V and 4 bases for J; bases not matched to a gene: 7.

With regard to this clone: The read comes to an end 3 residues before the CDR3 does, leaving the germline J gene to fill in the end. The V call is TRBV20-1, the J call TRBJ2-3, with TRBD1 identical over 7 bases. CDR3 length equals 15 residues. Per germline, CDR1 DFQATT and CDR2 SNEGSKA (reference sequence). V dropped 2 bases and J dropped 4; count of bases not matched to a gene: 9. CDR3 loop: CSARYRGPTADTQYF. The CDR3 DNA, read in part, is TGCAGTGCTAGATACAGGGGTCCGACCGCAGATACG.

On this clone: The observed sequence ends 3 residues before the CDR3 terminus, with the missing tail filled in from the germline J gene. V usage is TRBV18 and J usage is TRBJ2-7; TRBD1 or TRBD2 may be the D gene (5 bases each). The CDR3 spans 15 residues. Trimming pared 3 bases from V and 0 bases from J, leaving 12 bases between. Germline-derived CDR1 and CDR2 are KGHSH and LQKENI. CDR3 DNA, as far as it was read: TGTGCCAGCTCACCGGATGCAGGGAGCTCCTACGAG. This codes for CASSPDAGSSYE. The full CDR3 is CASSPDAGSSYEQYF.

A remark on this clone: The CDR3 end lies 3 residues beyond the end of the read and is filled in from the germline J gene. The rearrangement joins TRBV10-3 to TRBJ2-2; 9 positions agree with TRBD1. The CDR3 is 16 residues long. The J segment lost 4 bases and the V segment lost 6 bases, leaving 9 bases of the junction unmatched. CDR1 and CDR2 from the germline V gene are ENHRY and SYGVKD. CDR3 bases read: TGTGCCATCAGCCCTCGGACAGGGGTCTTCACCGGGGAG. Protein: CAISPRTGVFTGE. The entire CDR3 reads CAISPRTGVFTGELFF.

To note about this clone: The read gets to within 3 residues of the CDR3 end, and the germline J gene fills in the rest. The same CDR3 can be traced to other DNA sequences in this sample. The rearrangement uses TRBV2 and TRBJ1-1, with D unresolved. This CDR3 is 13 amino acids long. Deletions cut 3 bases from V and 6 bases from J, with 11 bases between. The germline V gene has CDR1 SNHLY and CDR2 FYNNEI. CDR3 sequence: CASSERGLAEAFF. The sequenced part of the CDR3 DNA is TGTGCCAGCAGTGAGCGTGGGCTCGCTGAA.

In regard to this clone: The CDR3 end falls 3 residues outside the read, so it is completed with the germline J gene. V is TRBV14 and J is TRBJ2-1; tentative D call: TRBD1 (6 bases). V was cut by 0 bases and J by 8 bases, with 17 bases left in between. Germline CDR1 is SGHDN and CDR2 is FVKESK. The CDR3 runs 16 residues. Here the CDR3 reads CASSQDQYRVEDEQFF. CDR3 DNA, as far as it was read: TGTGCCAGCAGCCAAGATCAGTACAGGGTAGAGGATGAG.

As for this clone: The read ends 3 residues early relative to the CDR3; the germline J gene fills the gap. V and J are TRBV5-1 and TRBJ1-4, with TRBD1 identical over 8 bases. The CDR3 length is 16 residues. From germline, CDR1 is SGHRS and CDR2 YFSETQ. J gave up 5 bases and V 5 bases, and 11 bases lay outside the gene matches. The CDR3 here is CASSRGPDRENEKLFF. The sequenced part of the CDR3 DNA is TGCGCCAGCAGTCGAGGGCCGGACAGGGAAAATGAAAAA. The full variable domain, rest sourced from reference TRBV5-1 and TRBJ1-4, is KAGVTQTPRYLIKTRGQQVTLSCSPISGHRSVSWYQQTPGQGLQFLFEYFSETQRNKGNFPGRFSGRQFSNSRSEMNVSTLELGDSALYLCASSRGPDRENEKLFFGSGTQLSVL.

The CDR3 DNA, read in part, is TGTGCCAGTAGTAAGCAACAGGGGGATAGCAATCAGCCC. Protein product: CASSKQQGDSNQP. The whole CDR3 is CASSKQQGDSNQPQHF. The J gene is TRBJ1-5, the V gene TRBV19; TRBD1 matches 8 bases. The sequence runs out 3 residues before the end of the CDR3; the remainder is reconstructed from the germline J gene. Trimming took 4 bases from V and 0 from J; bases not matched to a gene: 5. Germline V gives CDR1 LNHDA, CDR2 SQIVND (reference sequence). There are 16 residues in the CDR3.

Details on this clone: The read stops 3 residues short of the end of the CDR3; the missing end is completed from the germline J gene. V usage is TRBV6-2 or TRBV6-3 and J usage is TRBJ2-5, with D tentatively TRBD2 (5 bases). Germline CDR1 and CDR2: MNHEY and SVGEGT. The CDR3 covers 14 residues. The germline V and J ends were trimmed by 2 bases and 3 bases, with 10 bases remaining between them. The CDR3 loop reads CASSYGLAKETQYF. The covered CDR3 bases are TGTGCCAGCAGTTACGGGCTAGCAAAAGAGACC.

In regard to this clone: Read data end 3 residues before the CDR3 end; the end is taken from the germline J gene. J is TRBJ2-2 and V is TRBV2; D possibly corresponds to TRBD2 (6 bases). This CDR3 spans 15 amino acids. Trimming cost V 5 bases and J 0 bases, with 10 bases left between them. Germline V gene lookup returns CDR1 SNHLY and CDR2 FYNNEI. The CDR3 spells CASSTGTSNTGELFF. Incomplete CDR3 DNA: TGTGCCAGCAGTACCGGGACTTCGAACACCGGGGAG.

Details on this clone: The DNA ends 3 residues before the CDR3 does, and the rest of the CDR3 is filled in from the germline J gene. V usage is TRBV18 and J usage is TRBJ2-3, with 8 positions matching TRBD2. CDR1 and CDR2 (germline): KGHSH, LQKENI. The CDR3 has 16 residues. The CDR3 sequence is CASSPGVAGSQETQYF. The DNA read from the CDR3 is TGTGCCAGCTCACCAGGGGTAGCGGGGAGCCAAGAGACG.

Concerning this clone: The observed sequence ends 3 residues before the CDR3 terminus, with the missing tail filled in from the germline J gene. J is TRBJ2-5 and V is TRBV7-9; the D gene is possibly TRBD2 (6 bases). Germline loops: CDR1 SEHNR, CDR2 FQNEAQ (reference sequence). The CDR3 is made up of 13 amino acids. Trimming pared 5 bases from V and 5 bases from J, leaving 12 bases between. CDR3 DNA (partial): TGTGCCAGCAGCCCCGATGGGGGGGAGACC. Amino acid sequence: CASSPDGGET. The full-length CDR3 reads as CASSPDGGETQYF.

About this clone: The sequence runs out 3 residues before the end of the CDR3; the remainder is reconstructed from the germline J gene. This chain links TRBV30 with TRBJ2-3, with D perhaps matching TRBD1 (7 bases). The CDR3 sequence is 13 residues long. Trimming cost V 8 bases and J 1 base, with 13 bases left between them. Germline CDR1 and CDR2: GTSNPN and SVGIG (reference sequence). The CDR3 DNA, read in part, is TGTGCCCGGACTACAGGGGGCACAGATACG. It specifies CARTTGGTDT. The whole CDR3 is CARTTGGTDTQYF.

Notes on this clone: The CDR3 end lies 3 residues beyond the end of the read and is filled in from the germline J gene. The chain combines TRBV5-1 with TRBJ2-6; D unresolved. The germline V gene has CDR1 SGHRS and CDR2 YFSETQ. The V gene lost 0 bases and the J gene lost 1 base, with 5 bases spanning the gap. The CDR3 totals 15 residues. The covered CDR3 bases are TGCGCCAGCAGCTTGGTCGGTTCTGGGGCCAACGTC. It yields the protein CASSLVGSGANV. The CDR3 in full is CASSLVGSGANVLTF.

Concerning this clone itself: The read falls 3 residues short of the CDR3 end, and the missing part is taken from the germline J gene. The chain has TRBV29-1 and TRBJ2-7, with D hard to call. Trimming shortened V by 7 bases and J by 0 bases, and 10 bases separated the two germline ends. Germline CDR1 reads SQVTM; CDR2 reads ANQGSEA. The CDR3 is made up of 12 amino acids. The DNA read from the CDR3 is TGCAGCGGGGCCAGAGACTCCTACGAG. It translates to CSGARDSYE. The entire CDR3 is CSGARDSYEQYF.

Of note for this clone: The observed sequence ends 3 residues before the CDR3 terminus, with the missing tail filled in from the germline J gene. The chain uses TRBV30 and TRBJ1-2, with D hard to call. The germline V gene has CDR1 GTSNPN and CDR2 SVGIG (reference sequence). V was shortened by 0 bases and J by 4 bases, with 9 bases between the two germline ends. The CDR3 sequence is 13 residues long. CDR3 DNA (partial): TGTGCCTGGAGTGTACCAGGAACCTATGGC. It translates to CAWSVPGTYG. The complete CDR3 sequence is CAWSVPGTYGYTF.

In the case of this clone: The read gets to within 3 residues of the CDR3 end, and the germline J gene fills in the rest. The chain has TRBV11-2 and TRBJ2-7, with D perhaps matching TRBD2 (6 bases). This CDR3 spans 12 amino acids. Trimming took 5 bases from V and 4 from J, leaving 9 bases between them. Germline values: CDR1 SGHAT, CDR2 FQNNGV. The CDR3 loop is CASSSSGYEQYF. The part of the CDR3 DNA that was read is TGTGCCAGCAGCAGTAGCGGTTACGAG.

Details on this clone: Read sequence stops 3 residues before the CDR3 end, and the germline J gene provides the missing end. J is TRBJ2-2 and V is TRBV10-3; 9 nucleotides align to TRBD1. The CDR3 runs to 14 residues. Germline V CDR1 and CDR2: ENHRY, SYGVKD. The covered CDR3 bases are TGTGCCATCAGTGATCAGACAGGGGGTGAAAAG. This translates into CAISDQTGGEK. The whole CDR3 protein is CAISDQTGGEKLFF.

As for this clone: The CDR3 is cut off 3 residues early in the read; its end comes from the germline J gene. V and J are TRBV20-1 and TRBJ2-3, with D maybe TRBD1 (6 bases). The CDR3 loop spans 17 amino acids. V was cut by 3 bases and J by 4 bases, with 23 bases left in between. Germline V lookup: CDR1 DFQATT, CDR2 SNEGSKA (reference sequence). The covered CDR3 bases are TGCAGTGCTAGTGGGGTCGAGGGGGAACTAGGATCAGATACG. Amino acids: CSASGVEGELGSDT. The full-length CDR3 reads as CSASGVEGELGSDTQYF.

On this clone: The DNA ends 3 residues before the CDR3 does, and the rest of the CDR3 is filled in from the germline J gene. The chain has TRBV5-1 and TRBJ2-5; possibly TRBD1 for D (5 bases). The CDR3 is 14 residues long. V lost 2 bases, J lost 5 bases, and 13 bases lay in between. The V gene's germline CDR1 is SGHRS and CDR2 YFSETQ. The CDR3 bases that were read are TGCGCCAGCAGCTTAGGGGATCGATTGGAGACC. Encoded protein: CASSLGDRLET. The CDR3 in full is CASSLGDRLETQYF.

A remark on this clone: The read gets to within 3 residues of the CDR3 end, and the germline J gene fills in the rest. The gene calls are TRBV13 and TRBJ2-5; TRBD2 might be the D (5 bases). V was cut by 4 bases and J by 5 bases, with 14 bases left in between. The CDR3 loop spans 14 amino acids. CDR1 and CDR2 from the germline V gene are PRHDT and FYEKMQ (reference sequence). Incomplete CDR3 DNA: TGTGCCAGCAGCTCCTCCGGGGTCGGCGAGACC. This translates into CASSSSGVGET. The full CDR3 protein is CASSSSGVGETQYF.

CDR3 DNA, as far as it was read: TGCAGCGTAAGGACAGATAGTAACACCGGGGAG. This codes for CSVRTDSNTGE. The full CDR3 is CSVRTDSNTGELFF. The chain couples TRBV29-1 to TRBJ2-2, with D tentatively TRBD1 (6 bases). The observed sequence ends 3 residues before the CDR3 terminus, with the missing tail filled in from the germline J gene. V shed 6 bases and J shed 2 bases, with 13 bases lying between them. The CDR3 runs 14 residues. Germline values: CDR1 SQVTM, CDR2 ANQGSEA.